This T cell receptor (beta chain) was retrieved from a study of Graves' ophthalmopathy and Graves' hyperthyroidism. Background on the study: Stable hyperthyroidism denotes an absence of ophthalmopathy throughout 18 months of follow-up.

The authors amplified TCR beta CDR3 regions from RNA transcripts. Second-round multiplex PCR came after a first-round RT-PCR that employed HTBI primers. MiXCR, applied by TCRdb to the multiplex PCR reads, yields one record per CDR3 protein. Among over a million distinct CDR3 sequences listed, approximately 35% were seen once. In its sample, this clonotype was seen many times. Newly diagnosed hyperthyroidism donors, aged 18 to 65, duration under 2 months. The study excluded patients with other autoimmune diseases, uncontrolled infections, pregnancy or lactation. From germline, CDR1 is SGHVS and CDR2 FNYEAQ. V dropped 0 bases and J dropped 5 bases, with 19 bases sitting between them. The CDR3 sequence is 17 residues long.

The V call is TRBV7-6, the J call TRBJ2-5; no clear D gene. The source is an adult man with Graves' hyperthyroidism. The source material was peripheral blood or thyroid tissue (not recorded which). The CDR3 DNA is TGTGCCAGCAGCTTAGCGAGAGGAAGGGTAGTTGGGGAGACCCAGTACTTC. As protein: CASSLARGRVVGETQYF.